The 2 T cell receptor beta chains presented below share a single source sample, sequenced in a study of cytomegalovirus exposure and HLA in healthy donors. Amplification used 60 Vbeta primers and 13 Jbeta primers. Some clones are missing from TCRdb's copy, which holds only in-frame ones; the method was immunoSEQ multiplex PCR. This sample contains about 120,000 clones. Sequencing was done on a sample of PBMCs. The source is a young man in good health and CMV-seronegative.

The chain is built from TRBV5-1 and TRBJ2-7; a possible D gene is TRBD1 (7 bases). The CDR3 sequence is 15 residues long. Germline-derived CDR1 and CDR2 are SGHRS and YFSETQ. Between the trimmed V and J ends, which lost 1 base and 3 bases, there was a span of 14 bases. CDR3: CASSLWSGGGYEQYF. The CDR3 DNA reads as TGCGCCAGCAGCTTGTGGTCAGGGGGAGGCTACGAGCAGTACTTC.

V usage is TRBV9 and J usage is TRBJ1-2; D gene unclear. V gave up 0 bases and J gave up 6 bases, with 12 bases separating them. CDR1 and CDR2 (germline): SGDLS, YYNGEE. The CDR3 sequence is 14 residues long. The CDR3 nucleotides are TGTGCCAGCAGCGTAGCGGGAGGGCGCGATGGCTACACCTTC. Amino acid sequence: CASSVAGGRDGYTF.